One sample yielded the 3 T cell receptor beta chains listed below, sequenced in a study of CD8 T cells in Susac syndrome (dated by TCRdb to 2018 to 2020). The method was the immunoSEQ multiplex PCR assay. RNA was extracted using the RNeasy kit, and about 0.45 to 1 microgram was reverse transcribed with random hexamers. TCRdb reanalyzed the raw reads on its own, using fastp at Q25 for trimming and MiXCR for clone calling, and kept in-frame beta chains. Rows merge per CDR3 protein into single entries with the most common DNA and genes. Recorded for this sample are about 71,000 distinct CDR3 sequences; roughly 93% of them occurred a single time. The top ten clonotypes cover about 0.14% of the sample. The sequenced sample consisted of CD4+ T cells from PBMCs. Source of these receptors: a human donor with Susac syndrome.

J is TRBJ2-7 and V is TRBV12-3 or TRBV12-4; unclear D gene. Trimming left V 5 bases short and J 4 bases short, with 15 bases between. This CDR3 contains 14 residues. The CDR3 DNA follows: TGTGCCAGCAGTCTCGATGGACCCTTATACGAGCAGTACTTC. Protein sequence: CASSLDGPLYEQYF.

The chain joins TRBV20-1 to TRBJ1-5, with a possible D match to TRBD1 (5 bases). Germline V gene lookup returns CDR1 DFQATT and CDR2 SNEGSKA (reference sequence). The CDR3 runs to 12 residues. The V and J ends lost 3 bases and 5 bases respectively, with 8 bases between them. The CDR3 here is CSARRGDQPQHF. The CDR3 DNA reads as TGCAGTGCTAGGAGAGGGGATCAGCCCCAGCATTTT.

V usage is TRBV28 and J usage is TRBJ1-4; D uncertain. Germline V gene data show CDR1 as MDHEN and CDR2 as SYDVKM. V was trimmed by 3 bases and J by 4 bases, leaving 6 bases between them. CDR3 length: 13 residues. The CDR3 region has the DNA TGTGCCAGCAGTTTGGCAAATAATGAAAAACTGTTTTTT. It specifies CASSLANNEKLFF. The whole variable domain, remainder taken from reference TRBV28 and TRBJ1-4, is DVKVTQSSRYLVKRTGEKVFLECVQDMDHENMFWYRQDPGLGLRLIYFSYDVKMKEKGDIPEGYSVSREKKERFSLILESASTNQTSMYLCASSLANNEKLFFGSGTQLSVL.